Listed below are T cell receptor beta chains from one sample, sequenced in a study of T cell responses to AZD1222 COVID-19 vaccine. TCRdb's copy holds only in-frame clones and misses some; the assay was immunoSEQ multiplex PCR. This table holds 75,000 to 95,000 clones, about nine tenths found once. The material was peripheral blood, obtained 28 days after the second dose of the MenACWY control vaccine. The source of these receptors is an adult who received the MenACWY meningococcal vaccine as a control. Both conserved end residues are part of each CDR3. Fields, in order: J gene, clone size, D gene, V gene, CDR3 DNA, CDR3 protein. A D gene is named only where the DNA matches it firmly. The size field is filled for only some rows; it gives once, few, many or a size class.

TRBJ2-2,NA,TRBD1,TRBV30,TGTGCCTGGAGACCGAGACAGGGAAACACCGGGGAGCTGTTTTTT,CAWRPRQGNTGELFF
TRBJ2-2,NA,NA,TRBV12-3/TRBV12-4,TGTGCCAGCAGTTTACCGGGGGGGGAGCTGTTTTTT,CASSLPGGELFF
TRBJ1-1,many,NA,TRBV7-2,TGTGCCAGCAGTTATAATACAGGGTCTGAAACCCAAGCTTTCTTT,CASSYNTGSETQAFF
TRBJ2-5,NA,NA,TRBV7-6,TGTGCCAGCAGCTTAGGAGCCCAAGAGACCCAGTACTTC,CASSLGAQETQYF
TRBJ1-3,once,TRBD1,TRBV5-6,TGTGCCAGCAGCCCTGAGGGACAGGGCTCTGGAAACACCATATATTTT,CASSPEGQGSGNTIYF
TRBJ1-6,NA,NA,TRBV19,TGTGCCAGTAGTATCGTGGCACAGGGCGGTTCACCCCTCCACTTT,CASSIVAQGGSPLHF
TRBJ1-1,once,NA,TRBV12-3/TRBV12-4,TGTGCCAGCAGTACCGGACAGAACACTGAAGCTTTCTTT,CASSTGQNTEAFF
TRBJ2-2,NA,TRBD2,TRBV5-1,TGCGCCAGCAGCGGCCTAGCGGGTTCTATTAACACCGGGGAGCTGTTTTTT,CASSGLAGSINTGELFF
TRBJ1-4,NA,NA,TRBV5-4,TGTGCCAGCAGCGGGTCGACGGGTCCTAATGAAAAACTGTTTTTT,CASSGSTGPNEKLFF
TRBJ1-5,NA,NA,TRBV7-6,TGTGCCAGCAGCTTACGACAGGGCAATCAGCCCCAGCATTTT,CASSLRQGNQPQHF
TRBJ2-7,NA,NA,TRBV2,TGTGCCAGCAGTCAGGGCCCGAGAGTCGAGCAGTACTTC,CASSQGPRVEQYF
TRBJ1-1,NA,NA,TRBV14,TGTGCCAGCAGCCAAGGGTGGTCTGCCCGTGAAGCTTTCTTT,CASSQGWSAREAFF
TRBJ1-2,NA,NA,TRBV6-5,TGTGCCAGCAGTTACTCGATGACCGGAACCTATGGCTACACCTTC,CASSYSMTGTYGYTF
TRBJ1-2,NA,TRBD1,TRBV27,TGTGCCAGCAGTCCGGTGACAGGGTCCTATGGCTACACCTTC,CASSPVTGSYGYTF
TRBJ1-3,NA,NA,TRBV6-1,TGTGCCAGCAGTGAAGCTTCGGTCGGCTCTGGAAACACCATATATTTT,CASSEASVGSGNTIYF
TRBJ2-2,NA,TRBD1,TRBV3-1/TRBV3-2,TGTGCCAGCAGTCGCCATGGGACAGGGAACACCGGGGAGCTGTTTTTT,CASSRHGTGNTGELFF
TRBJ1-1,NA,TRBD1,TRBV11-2,TGTGCCATCGCGGACAGGCGAAGGGCCACTGAAGCTTTCTTT,CAIADRRRATEAFF
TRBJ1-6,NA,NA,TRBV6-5,TGTGCCAGCAAAAGCTCCTATAATTCACCCCTCCACTTT,CASKSSYNSPLHF
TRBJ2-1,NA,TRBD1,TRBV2,TGTGCCAGCAGTGAGCAGGGGGCCTCCTACAATGAGCAGTTCTTC,CASSEQGASYNEQFF
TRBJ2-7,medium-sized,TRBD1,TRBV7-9,TGTGCCAGCAGCGCTCCTCTGGGACAGATAAACTCCTACGAGCAGTACTTC,CASSAPLGQINSYEQYF
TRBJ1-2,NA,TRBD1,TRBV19,TGTGCCACCTGGGACAGGGGGCGTCACTATGGCTACACCTTC,CATWDRGRHYGYTF
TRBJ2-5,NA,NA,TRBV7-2,TGTGCCAGCAGCCGGCAGGCGGGAGAGACCCAGTACTTC,CASSRQAGETQYF
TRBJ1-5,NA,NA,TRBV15,TGTGCCACCAGCGCCAGATTAAGTCAGCCCCAGCATTTT,CATSARLSQPQHF
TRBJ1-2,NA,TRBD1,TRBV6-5,TGTGCCAGCACACAGGGGGCTAGCGGCTATGGCTACACCTTC,CASTQGASGYGYTF
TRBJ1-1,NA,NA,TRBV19,TGTGCCAGTAGTAGTAAACAGATGCTGAACACTGAAGCTTTCTTT,CASSSKQMLNTEAFF
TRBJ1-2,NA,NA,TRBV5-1,TGCGCCAGCAGCCACCGGGACCGTAACTATGGCTACACCTTC,CASSHRDRNYGYTF
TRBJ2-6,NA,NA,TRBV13,TGTGCCAGCGGTCGGTTATCTGGGGCCAACGTCCTGACTTTC,CASGRLSGANVLTF
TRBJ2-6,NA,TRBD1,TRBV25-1,TGTGCCAGCAGTGAATCGGGACAGGGGTTCTCTGGGGCCAACGTCCTGACTTTC,CASSESGQGFSGANVLTF
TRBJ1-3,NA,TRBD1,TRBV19,TGTGCCAGTAGTGACAGGGTGGCGTCTGGAAACACCATATATTTT,CASSDRVASGNTIYF
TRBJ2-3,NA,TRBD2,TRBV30,TGTGCCTGGAGTCCTAGCGGGCGCACAGATACGCAGTATTTT,CAWSPSGRTDTQYF
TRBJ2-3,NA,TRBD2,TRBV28,TGTGCCAGCAGCACACTTAGCGGGGGCCAAGGTAGCACAGATACGCAGTATTTT,CASSTLSGGQGSTDTQYF
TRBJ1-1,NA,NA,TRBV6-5,TGTGCCAGCAGGGTTACAACGAACACTGAAGCTTTCTTT,CASRVTTNTEAFF
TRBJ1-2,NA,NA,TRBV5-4,TGTGCCAGCAGTTTAGACGGAAGCTATGGCTACACCTTC,CASSLDGSYGYTF
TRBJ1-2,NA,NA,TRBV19,TGTGCCAGTAGTCCTGACAGATTCGGCTACACCTTC,CASSPDRFGYTF
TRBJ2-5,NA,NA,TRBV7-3,TGTGCCAGCAGCTTAAGTAGCGGAGAGACCCAGTACTTC,CASSLSSGETQYF
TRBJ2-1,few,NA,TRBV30,TGTGCCTGGTCCCTAGTTCCCTCCTACAATGAGCAGTTCTTC,CAWSLVPSYNEQFF
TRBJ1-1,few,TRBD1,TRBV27,TGTGCCAGCAGTTTATTTACGGCGTCAGGGGGCTTGGACACTGAAGCTTTCTTT,CASSLFTASGGLDTEAFF
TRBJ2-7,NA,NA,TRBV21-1,TGTGCCAGCAGCAAAATTAGGAGGGGAGGGTCCTACGAGCAGTACTTC,CASSKIRRGGSYEQYF
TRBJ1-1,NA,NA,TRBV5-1,TGCGCCAGCAGCCCGTACCCGGGGGGAAACACTGAAGCTTTCTTT,CASSPYPGGNTEAFF
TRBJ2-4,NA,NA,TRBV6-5,TGTGCCAGCAGTTACAGCCCTCAATATCCCAAAAACATTCAGTACTTC,CASSYSPQYPKNIQYF
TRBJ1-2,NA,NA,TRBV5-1,TGCGCCAGCAGCTTGGCACCGACAGCTAACTATGGCTACACCTTC,CASSLAPTANYGYTF
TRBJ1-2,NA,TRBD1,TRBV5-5,TGTGCCAGCAGCCCGGACAGGGGAACTAACTATGGCTACACCTTC,CASSPDRGTNYGYTF
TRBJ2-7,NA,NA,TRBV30,TGTGCCTGGGCAAAGGACAGCTCCTACGAGCAGTACTTC,CAWAKDSSYEQYF
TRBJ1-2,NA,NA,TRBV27,TGTGCCAGCAGTTTATCTTCCGGGGTCGGCTACACCTTC,CASSLSSGVGYTF
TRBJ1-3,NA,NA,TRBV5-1,TGCGCCAGCAGCTTGTCCGGGATCGGTGGAAACACCATATATTTT,CASSLSGIGGNTIYF
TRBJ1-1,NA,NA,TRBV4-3,TGCGCCAGCAGCCAGGGGATCGGGTACAATGAAGCTTTCTTT,CASSQGIGYNEAFF